What follows are 6 T cell receptor beta chains derived from one specimen sequenced in a study of patients and donors after allogeneic stem cell transplantation. TCRdb used MiXCR to reprocess the RT-PCR reads, holding one entry per CDR3 protein. The table has tens of thousands of distinct CDR3 sequences, 26% seen once. Input material: blood, either unsorted or a sorted T cell fraction (not recorded which). These receptors all stem from a human donor who was either an allogeneic HSCT recipient or a stem cell or donor lymphocyte infusion donor (not recorded which). It is not recorded whose cells these are; they may come from a transplant donor.

The V and J genes are TRBV2 and TRBJ2-7, with 11 nucleotides matching TRBD1. This CDR3 comprises 16 residues. Losses at the gene ends were 6 bases for V and 4 bases for J; bases not matched to a gene: 11. CDR1 SNHLY and CDR2 FYNNEI come from the germline V gene. CDR3 sequence reads: CASSSPRDRGRYEQYF. Written as DNA, the CDR3 is TGTGCCAGCAGCTCACCCCGGGACAGGGGGAGGTACGAGCAGTACTTC.

The chain uses TRBV29-1 and TRBJ2-1; 8 nucleotides match TRBD2. The J segment lost 9 bases and the V segment lost 3 bases, leaving 13 bases of the junction unmatched. The CDR3 has 15 residues. The germline V gene encodes CDR1 SQVTM and CDR2 ANQGSEA. CDR3 in amino acids: CSVDVLAGSVGEQFF. CDR3 nucleotides: TGCAGCGTTGATGTCCTAGCGGGTTCGGTCGGTGAGCAGTTCTTC.

This clonotype was counted ten times or more. J is TRBJ2-3 and V is TRBV4-2; D is undetermined. The ends were cut back, 0 bases at V and 2 bases at J, with 12 bases in the middle. Germline V lookup: CDR1 LGHNA, CDR2 YNFKEQ. This CDR3 region has 16 residues. The CDR3 sequence: CASSQDPGRNTDTQYF. The CDR3 DNA follows: TGTGCCAGCAGCCAAGATCCGGGTCGGAACACAGATACGCAGTATTTT.

The sample holds a few counts of this clonotype. This chain joins TRBV20-1 and TRBJ2-1; no clear D. This CDR3 comprises 10 residues. The V and J ends lost 3 bases and 8 bases respectively, with 5 bases between them. In germline, CDR1 is DFQATT, CDR2 SNEGSKA (reference sequence). The CDR3 loop reads CSASFYEQFF. CDR3 bases: TGCAGTGCTAGTTTTTATGAGCAGTTCTTC.

This clonotype has more than one count but fewer than ten. This chain connects TRBV7-2 to TRBJ2-3, with TRBD2 as a possible D gene (7 bases). Trimming took off 3 bases at V and 2 bases at J, with 12 bases between the two ends. This CDR3 has 15 residues. Germline CDR1 and CDR2: SGHTA and FQGNSA. For the CDR3, the DNA is TGTGCCAGCAGCTTCGTGCGGGGGCCCACAGATACGCAGTATTTT. Translation gives CASSFVRGPTDTQYF. Full variable domain (rest looked up from reference TRBV7-2 and TRBJ2-3): GAGVSQSPSNKVTEKGKDVELRCDPISGHTALYWYRQSLGQGLEFLIYFQGNSAPDKSGLPSDRFSAERTGGSVSTLTIQRTQQEDSAVYLCASSFVRGPTDTQYFGPGTRLTVL.

This clonotype was recorded a few times. The chain links TRBV4-2 to TRBJ1-2, with 7 bases matching TRBD1. The CDR3 covers 15 residues. CDR1 LGHNA and CDR2 YNFKEQ come from the germline V gene. After removal of 3 bases from V and 0 bases from J, the junction contained 4 bases not matched to a gene. The CDR3 region is CASSHLDRTNYGYTF. CDR3 coding DNA: TGTGCCAGCAGCCACTTGGACAGGACTAACTATGGCTACACCTTC.